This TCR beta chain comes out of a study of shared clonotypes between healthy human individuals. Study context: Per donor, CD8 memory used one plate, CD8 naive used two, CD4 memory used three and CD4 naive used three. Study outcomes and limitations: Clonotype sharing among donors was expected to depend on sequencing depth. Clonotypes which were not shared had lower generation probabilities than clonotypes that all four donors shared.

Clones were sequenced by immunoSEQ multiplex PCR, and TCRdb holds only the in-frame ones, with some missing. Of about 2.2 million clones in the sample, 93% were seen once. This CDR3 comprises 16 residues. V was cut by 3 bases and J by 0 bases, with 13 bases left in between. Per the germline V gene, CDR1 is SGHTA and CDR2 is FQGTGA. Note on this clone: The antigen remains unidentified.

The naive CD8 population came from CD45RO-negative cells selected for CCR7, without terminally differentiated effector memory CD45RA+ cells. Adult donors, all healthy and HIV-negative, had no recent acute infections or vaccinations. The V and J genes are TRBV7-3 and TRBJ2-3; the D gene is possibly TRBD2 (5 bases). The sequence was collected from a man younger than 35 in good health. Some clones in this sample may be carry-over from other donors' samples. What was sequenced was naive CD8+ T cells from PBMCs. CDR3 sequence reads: CASSFGRAPSTDTQYF. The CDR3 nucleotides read TGTGCCAGCAGCTTCGGGCGGGCCCCTAGCACAGATACGCAGTATTTT.